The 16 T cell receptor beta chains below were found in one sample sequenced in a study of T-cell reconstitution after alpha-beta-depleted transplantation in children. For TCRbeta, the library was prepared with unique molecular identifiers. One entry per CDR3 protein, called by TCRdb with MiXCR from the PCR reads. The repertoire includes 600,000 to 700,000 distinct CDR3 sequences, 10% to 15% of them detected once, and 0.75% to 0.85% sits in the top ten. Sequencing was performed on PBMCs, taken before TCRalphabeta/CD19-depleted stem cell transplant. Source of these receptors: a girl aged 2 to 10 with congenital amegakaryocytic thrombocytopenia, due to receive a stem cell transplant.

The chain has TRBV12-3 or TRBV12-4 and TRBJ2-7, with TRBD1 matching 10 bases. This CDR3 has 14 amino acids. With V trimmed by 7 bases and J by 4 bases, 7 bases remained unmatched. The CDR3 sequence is CASIPGQGSYEQYF. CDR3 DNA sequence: TGTGCCAGCATCCCGGGACAGGGGTCGTACGAGCAGTACTTC.

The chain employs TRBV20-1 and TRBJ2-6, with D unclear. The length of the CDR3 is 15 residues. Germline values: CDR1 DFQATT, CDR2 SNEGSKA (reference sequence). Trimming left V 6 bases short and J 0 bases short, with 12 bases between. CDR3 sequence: CSARAGASGANVLTF. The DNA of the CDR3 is TGCAGTGCCCGGGCCGGAGCCTCTGGGGCCAACGTCCTGACTTTC.

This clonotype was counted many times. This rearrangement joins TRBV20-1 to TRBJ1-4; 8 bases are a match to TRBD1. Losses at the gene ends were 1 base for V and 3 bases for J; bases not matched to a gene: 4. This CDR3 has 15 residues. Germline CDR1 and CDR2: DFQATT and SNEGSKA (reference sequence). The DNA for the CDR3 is TGCAGTGCTAGAGCGCAGGGGGCCTCTAATGAAAAACTGTTTTTT. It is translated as CSARAQGASNEKLFF.

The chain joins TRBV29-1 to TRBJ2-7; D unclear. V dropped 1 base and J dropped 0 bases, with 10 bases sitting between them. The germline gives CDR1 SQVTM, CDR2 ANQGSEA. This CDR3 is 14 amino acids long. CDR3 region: CSVEGQSSSYEQYF. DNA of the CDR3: TGCAGCGTTGAAGGGCAGTCCTCCTCCTACGAGCAGTACTTC.

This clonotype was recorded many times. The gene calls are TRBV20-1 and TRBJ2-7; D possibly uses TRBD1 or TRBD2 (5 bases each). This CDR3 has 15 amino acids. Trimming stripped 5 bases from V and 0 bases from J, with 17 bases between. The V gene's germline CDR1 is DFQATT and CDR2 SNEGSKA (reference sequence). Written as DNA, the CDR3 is TGCAGTGCTCAAAGGGACCCCACAATCTCCTACGAGCAGTACTTC. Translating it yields CSAQRDPTISYEQYF.

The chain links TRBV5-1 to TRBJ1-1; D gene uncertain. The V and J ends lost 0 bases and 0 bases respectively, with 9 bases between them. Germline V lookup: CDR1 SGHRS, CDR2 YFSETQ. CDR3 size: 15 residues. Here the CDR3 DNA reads TGCGCCAGCAGCTTGGCTCAAGGGATGAACACTGAAGCTTTCTTT. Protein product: CASSLAQGMNTEAFF.

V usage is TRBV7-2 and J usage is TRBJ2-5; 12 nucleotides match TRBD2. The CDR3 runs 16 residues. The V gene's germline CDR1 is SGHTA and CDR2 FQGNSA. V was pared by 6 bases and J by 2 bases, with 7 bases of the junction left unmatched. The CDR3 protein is CASSPPSGRVQETQYF. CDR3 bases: TGTGCCAGCAGTCCCCCTAGCGGGAGGGTTCAAGAGACCCAGTACTTC.

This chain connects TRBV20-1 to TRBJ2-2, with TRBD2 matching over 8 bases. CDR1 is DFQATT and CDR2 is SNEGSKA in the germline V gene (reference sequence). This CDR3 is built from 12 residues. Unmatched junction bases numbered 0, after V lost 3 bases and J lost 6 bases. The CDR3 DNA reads TGCAGTGCTAGCGGGAGGGCCGGGGAGCTGTTTTTT. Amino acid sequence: CSASGRAGELFF.

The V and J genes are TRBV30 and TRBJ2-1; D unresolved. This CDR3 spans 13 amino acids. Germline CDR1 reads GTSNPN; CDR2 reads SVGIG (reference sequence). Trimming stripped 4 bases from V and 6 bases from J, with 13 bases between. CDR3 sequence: CAWTLGRGNEQFF. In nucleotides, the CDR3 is TGTGCCTGGACCCTCGGCCGAGGCAATGAGCAGTTCTTC.

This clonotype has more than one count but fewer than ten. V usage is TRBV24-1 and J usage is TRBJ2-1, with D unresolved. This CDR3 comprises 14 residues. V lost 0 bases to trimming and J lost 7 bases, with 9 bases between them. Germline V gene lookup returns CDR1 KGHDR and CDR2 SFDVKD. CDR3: CATSDLHGGNEQFF. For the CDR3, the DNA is TGTGCCACCAGTGATTTGCACGGCGGAAATGAGCAGTTCTTC.

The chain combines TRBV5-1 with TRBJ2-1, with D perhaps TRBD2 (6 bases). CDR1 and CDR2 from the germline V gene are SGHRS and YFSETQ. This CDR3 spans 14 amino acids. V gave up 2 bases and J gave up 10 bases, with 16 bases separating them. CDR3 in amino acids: CASSFSRGFEEQFF. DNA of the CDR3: TGCGCCAGCAGCTTCTCGCGGGGCTTTGAGGAGCAGTTCTTC.

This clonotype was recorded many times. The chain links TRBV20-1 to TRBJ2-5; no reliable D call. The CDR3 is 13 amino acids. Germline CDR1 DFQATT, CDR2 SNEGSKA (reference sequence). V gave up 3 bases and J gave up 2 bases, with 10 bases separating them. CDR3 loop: CSASRGPQETQYF. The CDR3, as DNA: TGCAGTGCTAGTCGCGGCCCTCAAGAGACCCAGTACTTC.

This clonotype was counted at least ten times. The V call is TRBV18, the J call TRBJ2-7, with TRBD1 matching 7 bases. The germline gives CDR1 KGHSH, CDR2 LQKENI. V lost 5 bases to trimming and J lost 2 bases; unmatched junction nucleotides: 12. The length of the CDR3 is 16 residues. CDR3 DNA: TGTGCCAGCTCAGCCCTGGGGACAGACCATCCCTACGAGCAGTACTTC. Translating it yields CASSALGTDHPYEQYF.

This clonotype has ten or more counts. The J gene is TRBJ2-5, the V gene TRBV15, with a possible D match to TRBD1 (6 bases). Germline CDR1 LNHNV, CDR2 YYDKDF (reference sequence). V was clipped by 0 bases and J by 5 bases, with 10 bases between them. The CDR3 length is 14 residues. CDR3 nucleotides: TGTGCCACCAGCAGAGACCAGGGGCTTGAGACCCAGTACTTC. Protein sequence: CATSRDQGLETQYF.

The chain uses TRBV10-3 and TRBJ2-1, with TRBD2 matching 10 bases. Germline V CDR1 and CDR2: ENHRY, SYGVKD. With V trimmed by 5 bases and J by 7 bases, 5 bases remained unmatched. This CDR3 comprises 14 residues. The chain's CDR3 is CAISIAGGPNEQFF. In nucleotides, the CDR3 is TGTGCCATCAGTATAGCGGGAGGCCCGAATGAGCAGTTCTTC.

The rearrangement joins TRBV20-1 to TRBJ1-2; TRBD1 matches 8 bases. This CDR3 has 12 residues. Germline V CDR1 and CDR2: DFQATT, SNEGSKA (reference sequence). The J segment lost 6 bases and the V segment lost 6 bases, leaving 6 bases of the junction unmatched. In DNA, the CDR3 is TGCAGTGCGAGTGACAGGGGCGATGGCTACACCTTC. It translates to CSASDRGDGYTF.